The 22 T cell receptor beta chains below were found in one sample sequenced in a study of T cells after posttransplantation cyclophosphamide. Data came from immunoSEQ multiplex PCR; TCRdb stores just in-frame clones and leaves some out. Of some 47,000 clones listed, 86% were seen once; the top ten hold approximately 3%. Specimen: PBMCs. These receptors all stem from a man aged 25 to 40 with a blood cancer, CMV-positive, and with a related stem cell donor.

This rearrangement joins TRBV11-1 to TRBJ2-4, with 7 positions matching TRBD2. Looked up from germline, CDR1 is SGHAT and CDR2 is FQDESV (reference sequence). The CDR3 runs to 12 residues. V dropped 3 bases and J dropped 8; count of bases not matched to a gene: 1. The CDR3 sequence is CASSFAGDIQYF. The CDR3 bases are TGTGCCAGCAGCTTCGCGGGAGACATTCAGTACTTC.

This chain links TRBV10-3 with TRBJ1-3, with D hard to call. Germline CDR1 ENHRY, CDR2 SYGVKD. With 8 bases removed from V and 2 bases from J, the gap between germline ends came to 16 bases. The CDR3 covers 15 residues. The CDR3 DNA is TGTGCCATCCGGGAAGAAAAGTTAGCTGGAAACACCATATATTTT. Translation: CAIREEKLAGNTIYF.

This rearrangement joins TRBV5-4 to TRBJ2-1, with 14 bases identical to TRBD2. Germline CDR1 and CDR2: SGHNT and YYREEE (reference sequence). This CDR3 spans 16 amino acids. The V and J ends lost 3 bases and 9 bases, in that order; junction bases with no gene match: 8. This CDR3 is CASSSGTSGSFGEQFF. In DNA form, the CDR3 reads TGTGCCAGCAGCTCCGGGACTAGCGGGAGTTTCGGTGAGCAGTTCTTC.

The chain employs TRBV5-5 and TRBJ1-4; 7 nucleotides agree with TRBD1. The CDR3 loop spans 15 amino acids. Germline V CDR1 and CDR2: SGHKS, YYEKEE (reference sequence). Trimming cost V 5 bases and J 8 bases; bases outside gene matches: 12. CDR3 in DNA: TGTGCCAGCAGACCCCCAGGGGGTGCTCGGGAAAAACTGTTTTTT. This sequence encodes CASRPPGGAREKLFF.

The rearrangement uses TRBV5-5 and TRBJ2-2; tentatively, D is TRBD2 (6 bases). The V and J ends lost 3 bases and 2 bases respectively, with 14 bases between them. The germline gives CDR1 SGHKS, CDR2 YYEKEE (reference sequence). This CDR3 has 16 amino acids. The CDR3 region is CASSWVGGANTGELFF. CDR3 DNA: TGTGCCAGCAGCTGGGTCGGGGGAGCAAACACCGGGGAGCTGTTTTTT.

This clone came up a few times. CDR3 DNA sequence: TGTGCCAGCAGCCCTTGGCGGGAGGGGAACACCGGGGAGCTGTTTTTT. Encoded protein: CASSPWREGNTGELFF. This chain connects TRBV7-9 to TRBJ2-2, with TRBD2 matching 9 bases. V lost 5 bases to trimming and J lost 1 base; unmatched junction nucleotides: 5. The CDR3 consists of 16 residues. Per germline, CDR1 SEHNR and CDR2 FQNEAQ (reference sequence).

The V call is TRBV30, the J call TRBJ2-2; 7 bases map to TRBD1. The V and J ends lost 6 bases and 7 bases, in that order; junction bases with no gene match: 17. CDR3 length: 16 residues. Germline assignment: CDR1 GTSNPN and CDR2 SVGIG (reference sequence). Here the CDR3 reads CACWTGPGRRRGELFF. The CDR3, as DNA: TGTGCCTGTTGGACAGGTCCGGGCAGACGACGCGGGGAGCTGTTTTTT.

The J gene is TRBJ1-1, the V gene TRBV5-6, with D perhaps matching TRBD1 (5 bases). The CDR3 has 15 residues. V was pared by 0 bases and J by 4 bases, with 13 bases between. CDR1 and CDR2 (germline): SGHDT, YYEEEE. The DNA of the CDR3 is TGTGCCAGCAGCTTGGTCGGGGGATACGGCACTGAAGCTTTCTTT. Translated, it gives CASSLVGGYGTEAFF.

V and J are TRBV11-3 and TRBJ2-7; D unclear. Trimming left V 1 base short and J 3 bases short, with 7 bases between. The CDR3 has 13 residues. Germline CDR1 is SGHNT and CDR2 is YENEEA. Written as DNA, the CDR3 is TGTGCCAGCAGCTTAGGCAGGCACTACGAGCAGTACTTC. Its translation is CASSLGRHYEQYF.

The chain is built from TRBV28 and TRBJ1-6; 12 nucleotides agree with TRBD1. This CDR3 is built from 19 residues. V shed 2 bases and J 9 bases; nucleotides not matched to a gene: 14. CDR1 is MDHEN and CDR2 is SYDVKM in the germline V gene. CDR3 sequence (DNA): TGTGCCAGCAGTTTAAATAGGGGTCTAGGGACAGGGGGCGGTTCACCCCTCCACTTT. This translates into CASSLNRGLGTGGGSPLHF.

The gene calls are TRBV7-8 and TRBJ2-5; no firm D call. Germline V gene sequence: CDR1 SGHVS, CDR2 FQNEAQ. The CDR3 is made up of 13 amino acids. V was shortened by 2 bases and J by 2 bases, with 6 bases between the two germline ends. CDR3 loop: CASSLLTQETQYF. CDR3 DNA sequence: TGTGCCAGCAGCTTATTGACACAAGAGACCCAGTACTTC.

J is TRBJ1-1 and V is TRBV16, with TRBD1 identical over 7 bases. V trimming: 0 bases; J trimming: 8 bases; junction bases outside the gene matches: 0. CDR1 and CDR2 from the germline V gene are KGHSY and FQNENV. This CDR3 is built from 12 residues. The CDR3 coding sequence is TGTGCCAGCAGCCAATCGGGACAGGAAGCTTTCTTT. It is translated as CASSQSGQEAFF.

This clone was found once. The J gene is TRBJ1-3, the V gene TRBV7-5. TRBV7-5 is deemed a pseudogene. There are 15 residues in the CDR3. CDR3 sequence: CARSLVHFSGNTIYF. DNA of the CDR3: TGTGCCAGAAGCTTAGTCCACTTTTCTGGAAACACCATATATTTT.

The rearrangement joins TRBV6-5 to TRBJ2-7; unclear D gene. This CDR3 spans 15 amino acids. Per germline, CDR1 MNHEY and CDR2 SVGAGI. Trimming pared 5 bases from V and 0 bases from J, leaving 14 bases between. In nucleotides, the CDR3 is TGTGCCAGCAGTCTTACTTCCCAAAGCTCCTACGAGCAGTACTTC. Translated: CASSLTSQSSYEQYF.

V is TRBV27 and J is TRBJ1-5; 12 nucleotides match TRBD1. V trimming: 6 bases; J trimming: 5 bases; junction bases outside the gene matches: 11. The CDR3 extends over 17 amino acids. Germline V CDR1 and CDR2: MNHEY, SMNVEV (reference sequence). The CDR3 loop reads CASRLRSGTGGDQPQHF. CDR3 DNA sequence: TGTGCCAGCAGACTTAGATCTGGGACAGGGGGCGATCAGCCCCAGCATTTT.

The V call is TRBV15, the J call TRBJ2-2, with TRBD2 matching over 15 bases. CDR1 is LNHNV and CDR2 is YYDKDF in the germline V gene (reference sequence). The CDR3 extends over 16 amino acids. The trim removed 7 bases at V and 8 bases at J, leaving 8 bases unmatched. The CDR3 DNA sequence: TGTGCCACCACCGCGGGACTAGCGGGAGGATCAGGGGAGCTGTTTTTT. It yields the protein CATTAGLAGGSGELFF.

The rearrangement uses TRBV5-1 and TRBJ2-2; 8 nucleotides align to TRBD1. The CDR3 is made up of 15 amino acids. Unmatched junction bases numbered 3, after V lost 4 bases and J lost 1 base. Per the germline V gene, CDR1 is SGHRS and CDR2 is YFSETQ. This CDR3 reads CASSRQGKNTGELFF. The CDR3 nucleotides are TGCGCCAGCAGCCGACAGGGGAAGAACACCGGGGAGCTGTTTTTT.

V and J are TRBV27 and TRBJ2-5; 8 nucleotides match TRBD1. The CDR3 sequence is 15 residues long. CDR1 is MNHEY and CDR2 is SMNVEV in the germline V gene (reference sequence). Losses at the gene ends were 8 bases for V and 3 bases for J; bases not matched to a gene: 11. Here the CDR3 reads CASAQGQGMKETQYF. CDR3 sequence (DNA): TGTGCCAGCGCCCAAGGACAGGGTATGAAAGAGACCCAGTACTTC.

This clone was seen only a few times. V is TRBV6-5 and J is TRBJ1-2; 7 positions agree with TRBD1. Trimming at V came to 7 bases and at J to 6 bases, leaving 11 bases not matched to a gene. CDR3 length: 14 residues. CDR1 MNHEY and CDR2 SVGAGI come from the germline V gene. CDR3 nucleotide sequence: TGTGCCAGCACCCGACAGGGAGTACGAGATGGCTACACCTTC. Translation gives CASTRQGVRDGYTF.

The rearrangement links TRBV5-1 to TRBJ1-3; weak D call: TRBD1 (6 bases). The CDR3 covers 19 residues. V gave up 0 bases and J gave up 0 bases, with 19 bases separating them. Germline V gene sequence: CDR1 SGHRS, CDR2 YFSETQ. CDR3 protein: CASSLGSRAGVFSGNTIYF. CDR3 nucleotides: TGCGCCAGCAGCTTGGGGTCCAGGGCAGGGGTTTTCTCTGGAAACACCATATATTTT.

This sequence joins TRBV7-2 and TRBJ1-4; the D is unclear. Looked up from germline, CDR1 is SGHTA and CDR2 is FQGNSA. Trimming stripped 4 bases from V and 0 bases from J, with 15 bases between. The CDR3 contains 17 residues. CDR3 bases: TGTGCCAGCAGCTCCCTCGGTCGTACTTCAACTAATGAAAAACTGTTTTTT. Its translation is CASSSLGRTSTNEKLFF.

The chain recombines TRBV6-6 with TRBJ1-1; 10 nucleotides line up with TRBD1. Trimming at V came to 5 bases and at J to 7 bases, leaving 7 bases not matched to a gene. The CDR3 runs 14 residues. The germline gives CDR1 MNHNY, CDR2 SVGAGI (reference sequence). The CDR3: CASSQDRDRGEAFF. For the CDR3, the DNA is TGTGCCAGCAGTCAAGACCGGGACAGGGGTGAAGCTTTCTTT.